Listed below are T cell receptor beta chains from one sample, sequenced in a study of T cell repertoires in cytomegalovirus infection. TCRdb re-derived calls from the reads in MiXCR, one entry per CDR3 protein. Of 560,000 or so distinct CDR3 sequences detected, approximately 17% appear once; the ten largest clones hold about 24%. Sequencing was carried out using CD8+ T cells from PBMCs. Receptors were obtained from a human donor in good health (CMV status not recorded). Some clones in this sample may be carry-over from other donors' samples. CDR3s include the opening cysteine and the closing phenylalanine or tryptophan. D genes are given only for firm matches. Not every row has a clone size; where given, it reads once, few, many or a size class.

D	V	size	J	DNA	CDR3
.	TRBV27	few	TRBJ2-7	TGTGCCAGCAGTTTATCCCGCGGGGGCGACGAGCAGTACTTC	CASSLSRGGDEQYF
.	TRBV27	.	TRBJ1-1	TGTGCCAGCAGTTTACAAGATTCGGCGAACACTGAAGCTTTCTTT	CASSLQDSANTEAFF
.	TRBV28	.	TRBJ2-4	TGTGCCAGCAGTTTACGGGGCGAGATTAAGAACATTCAGTACTTC	CASSLRGEIKNIQYF
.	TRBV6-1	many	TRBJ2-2	TGTGCCAGCAGACAACCCTATCGGGACAAGAACACCGGGGAGCTGTTTTTT	CASRQPYRDKNTGELFF
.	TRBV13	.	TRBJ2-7	TGTGCCAGCAGCTTTATTCGGGACTCCACCTACGAGCAGTACTTC	CASSFIRDSTYEQYF
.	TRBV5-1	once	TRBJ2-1	TGCGCCAGCAGCTTGCACCCCAGCAACAATGAGCAGTTCTTC	CASSLHPSNNEQFF
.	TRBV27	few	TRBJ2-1	TGTGCCAGCAGTTTACGGACCCCTCGGGATGAGCAGTTCTTC	CASSLRTPRDEQFF
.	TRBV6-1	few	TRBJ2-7	TGTGCCACCCTTGGACAGTCCGCCTACGAGCAGTACTTC	CATLGQSAYEQYF
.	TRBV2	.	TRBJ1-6	TGTGCCAGCAGTGAAAATCCCCCTGGCAATTCACCCCTCCACTTT	CASSENPPGNSPLHF
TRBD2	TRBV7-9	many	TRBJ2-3	TGTGCCAGCAGCCGGAAGAGAGCGGGAGGCACAGATACGCAGTATTTT	CASSRKRAGGTDTQYF
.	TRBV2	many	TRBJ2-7	TGTGCCAGCAGTGAAGGCCAAAGCTCCTACGAGCAGTACTTC	CASSEGQSSYEQYF
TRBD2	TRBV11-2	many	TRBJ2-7	TGTGCCAGCAGCTTTTCGTCCCGACTAGCGGAATTTTACGAGCAGTACTTC	CASSFSSRLAEFYEQYF
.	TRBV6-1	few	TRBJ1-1	TGTGCCAGCAGTGGAGGGGAGTGGAACACTGAAGCTTTCTTT	CASSGGEWNTEAFF
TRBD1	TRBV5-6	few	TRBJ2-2	TGTGCCAGCGAACCCCGGGACAGGCCCACCGGGGAGCTGTTTTTT	CASEPRDRPTGELFF
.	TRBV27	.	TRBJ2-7	TGTGCCAGCAGTTTAGGGCAAGGCCCTCTCTTCGAGCAGTACTTC	CASSLGQGPLFEQYF
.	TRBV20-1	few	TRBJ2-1	TGCAGTGCGCAGGGGACTTTCTCCTACAATGAGCAGTTCTTC	CSAQGTFSYNEQFF
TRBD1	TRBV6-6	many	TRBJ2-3	TGTGCCAGCAGCCCCCTAGGGGGCGGGGATACGCAGTATTTT	CASSPLGGGDTQYF
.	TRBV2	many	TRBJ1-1	TGTGCTGCACAGGTCAGGGAGACTGAAGCTTTCTTT	CAAQVRETEAFF
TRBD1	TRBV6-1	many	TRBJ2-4	TGTGCCAGCAGTGAAAGCTATAGGTTACAGGGGCCCAAAAACATTCAGTACTTC	CASSESYRLQGPKNIQYF
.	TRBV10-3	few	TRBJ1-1	TGTGCCATCAGTGAGGTTGAGGTTTTTAGTACTGAAGCTTTCTTT	CAISEVEVFSTEAFF
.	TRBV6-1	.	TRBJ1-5	TGTGCCAGCAGTGAAGTGTTCAGCAGCAATCAGCCCCAGCATTTT	CASSEVFSSNQPQHF
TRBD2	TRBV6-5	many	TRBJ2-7	TGTGCCAGCAGATTCGGGACTAGCGGGGGCTACGAGCAGTACTTC	CASRFGTSGGYEQYF
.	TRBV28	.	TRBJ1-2	TGTGCCAGCAGCCCCTTGGCAGATGACATTAGCTACACCTTC	CASSPLADDISYTF
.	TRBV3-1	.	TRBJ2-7	TGTGCCACCGAGCGACCGGAGGACTACGAGCAGTACTTC	CATERPEDYEQYF
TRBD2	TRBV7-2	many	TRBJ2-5	TGTGCCAGCGACCCAATAGCGGGAGGCGAGACCCAGTACTTC	CASDPIAGGETQYF
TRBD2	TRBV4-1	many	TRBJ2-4	TGCGCCAGCAGCCCCTACGGACTAGCGGGGGGTGGCAAAAACATTCAGTACTTC	CASSPYGLAGGGKNIQYF
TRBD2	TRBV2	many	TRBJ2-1	TGTGCCAGCAGTGAAGAAGGCCAACGCGGGGGATACAATGAGCAGTTCTTC	CASSEEGQRGGYNEQFF
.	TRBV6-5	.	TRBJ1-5	TGTGCCAGCAGTGAGAGGGGGGCAGGGCAGGATCAGCCCCAGCATTTT	CASSERGAGQDQPQHF
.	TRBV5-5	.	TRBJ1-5	TGTGCCAGCAGCTTGGGAATTCCAGGGGACAATCAGCCCCAGCATTTT	CASSLGIPGDNQPQHF
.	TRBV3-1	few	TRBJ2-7	TGTGCCAGCAGCCAATCCCGCGAGCAGTACTTC	CASSQSREQYF
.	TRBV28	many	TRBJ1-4	TGTGCCAGCAGTCCCCTCGGACAGTTTGCAACTAATGAAAAACTGTTTTTT	CASSPLGQFATNEKLFF
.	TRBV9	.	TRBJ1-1	TGTGCCAGCAGCCCACCGGACGGATACACTGAAGCTTTCTTT	CASSPPDGYTEAFF
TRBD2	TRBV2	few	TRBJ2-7	TGTGCCACCAATATTCGGACTAGCGGGGGTTCAGAGCAGTACTTC	CATNIRTSGGSEQYF
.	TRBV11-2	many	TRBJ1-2	TGTGCCAGCAGCTTAGAAGACCCACGCTATGGCTACACCTTC	CASSLEDPRYGYTF
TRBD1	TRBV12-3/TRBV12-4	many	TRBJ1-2	TGTGCCAGCAGCCGAGGACAGGGGAGGAACTATGGCTACACCTTC	CASSRGQGRNYGYTF
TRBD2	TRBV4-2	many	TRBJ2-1	TGTGCCAGCAGTCGGGGACTAGCGGGAGGGGTCCTATACAATGAGCAGTTCTTC	CASSRGLAGGVLYNEQFF
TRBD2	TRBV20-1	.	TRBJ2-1	TGCAGTGCTAGAGATTTGACTAGCGACCACAATGAGCAGTTCTTC	CSARDLTSDHNEQFF
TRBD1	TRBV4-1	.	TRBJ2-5	TGCGCCAGCAGCTTTCGGACAGGCGACCAAGAGACCCAGTACTTC	CASSFRTGDQETQYF
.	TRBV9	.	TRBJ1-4	TGTGCCAGCAGCGTATATGGAGGGGTCGGCGAAAAACTGTTTTTT	CASSVYGGVGEKLFF
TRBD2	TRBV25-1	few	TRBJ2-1	TGTGCCACCCGCGGGGGGGTGAGGGAGAGCTCCTACAATGAGCAGTTCTTC	CATRGGVRESSYNEQFF
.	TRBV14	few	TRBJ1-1	TGTGCCAGCAGCCAAGGGACGTGGAGGGGAGCTTTCTTT	CASSQGTWRGAFF
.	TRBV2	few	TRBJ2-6	TGTGCCAGCAGCCAGCGCGGCGGGGAAGGGGCCAACGTCCTGACTTTC	CASSQRGGEGANVLTF
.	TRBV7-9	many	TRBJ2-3	TGTGCCAGCAGCCCATTGAACACAGATACGCAGTATTTT	CASSPLNTDTQYF
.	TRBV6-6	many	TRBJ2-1	TGTGCCAGCAGTTCCTCCCCTTACAATGAGCAGTTCTTC	CASSSSPYNEQFF
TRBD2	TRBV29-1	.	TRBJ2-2	TGCAGCGTAATGACTAGCGGGAAGAACACCGGGGAGCTGTTTTTT	CSVMTSGKNTGELFF
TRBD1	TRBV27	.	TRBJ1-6	TGTGCCAGCAGTTCGGGACAGCCTAATTCACCCCTCCACTTT	CASSSGQPNSPLHF
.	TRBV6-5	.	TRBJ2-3	TGTGCCAGCAACGTAGGGGGGGGCACAGATACGCAGTATTTT	CASNVGGGTDTQYF
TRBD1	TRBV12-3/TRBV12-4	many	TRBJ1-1	TGTGCCAGCAGTAGAGGGGGCCGGAACACTGAAGCTTTCTTT	CASSRGGRNTEAFF
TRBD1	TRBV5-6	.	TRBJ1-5	TGTGCCAGCAGCTTGGCCCGCACAGGGGGACAGCCCCAGCATTTT	CASSLARTGGQPQHF
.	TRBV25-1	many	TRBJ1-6	TGTGCCAGCAGTGAAGAATACGGGCCACCCCTCCACTTT	CASSEEYGPPLHF
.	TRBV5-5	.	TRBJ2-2	TGTGCCAGCAGCCCCCATTTAGTACGGGGCAACACCGGGGAGCTGTTTTTT	CASSPHLVRGNTGELFF
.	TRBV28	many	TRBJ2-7	TGTGCCAGCCAAGAGGTAGCGGTCTACGAGCAGTACTTC	CASQEVAVYEQYF
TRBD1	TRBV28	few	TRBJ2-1	TGTGCCAGCAGTAACCGGGACAGCCGCCACAATGAGCAGTTCTTC	CASSNRDSRHNEQFF